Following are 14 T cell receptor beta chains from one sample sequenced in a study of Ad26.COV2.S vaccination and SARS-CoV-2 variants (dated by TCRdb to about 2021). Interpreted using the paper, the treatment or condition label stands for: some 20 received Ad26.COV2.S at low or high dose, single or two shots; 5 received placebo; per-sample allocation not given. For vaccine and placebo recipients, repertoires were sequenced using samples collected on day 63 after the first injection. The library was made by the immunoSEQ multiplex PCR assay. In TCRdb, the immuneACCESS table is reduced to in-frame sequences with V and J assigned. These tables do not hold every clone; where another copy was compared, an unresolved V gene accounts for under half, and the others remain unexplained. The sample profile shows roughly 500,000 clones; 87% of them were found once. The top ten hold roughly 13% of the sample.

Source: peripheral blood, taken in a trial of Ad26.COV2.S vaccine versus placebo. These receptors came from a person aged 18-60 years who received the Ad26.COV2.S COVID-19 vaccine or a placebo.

CDR3 in amino acids: CAISEPTDTQYF. The DNA of the CDR3 is TGTGCCATCAGTGAACCCACAGATACGCAGTATTTT. V gene TRBV10-3 combines with J gene TRBJ2-3, with D unclear. This CDR3 is 12 amino acids long. The germline V and J ends were trimmed by 3 bases and 2 bases, with 3 bases remaining between them. Germline loops: CDR1 ENHRY, CDR2 SYGVKD.

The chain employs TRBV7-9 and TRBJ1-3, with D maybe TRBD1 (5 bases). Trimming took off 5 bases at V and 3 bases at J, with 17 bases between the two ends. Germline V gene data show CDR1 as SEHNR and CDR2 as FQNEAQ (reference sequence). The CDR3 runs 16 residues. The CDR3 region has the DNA TGTGCCAGCAGCGGGACGCCCCGATCTGATGGAAACACCATATATTTT. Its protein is CASSGTPRSDGNTIYF.

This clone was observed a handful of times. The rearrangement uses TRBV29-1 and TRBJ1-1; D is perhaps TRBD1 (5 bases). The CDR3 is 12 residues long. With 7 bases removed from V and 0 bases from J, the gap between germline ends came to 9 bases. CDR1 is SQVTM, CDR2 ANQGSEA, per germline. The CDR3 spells CSGDSLNTEAFF. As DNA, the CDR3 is TGCAGCGGAGACAGCTTGAACACTGAAGCTTTCTTT. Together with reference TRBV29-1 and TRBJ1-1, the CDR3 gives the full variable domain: SAVISQKPSRDICQRGTSLTIQCQVDSQVTMMFWYRQQPGQSLTLIATANQGSEATYESGFVIDKFPISRPNLTFSTLTVSNMSPEDSSIYLCSGDSLNTEAFFGQGTRLTVV.

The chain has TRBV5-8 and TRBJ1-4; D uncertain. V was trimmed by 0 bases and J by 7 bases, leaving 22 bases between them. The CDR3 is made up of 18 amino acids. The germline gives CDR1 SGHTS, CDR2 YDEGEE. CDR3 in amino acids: CASSLGDRRPRGGEKLFF. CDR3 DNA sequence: TGTGCCAGCAGCTTGGGTGATCGGAGACCCCGAGGAGGTGAAAAACTGTTTTTT.

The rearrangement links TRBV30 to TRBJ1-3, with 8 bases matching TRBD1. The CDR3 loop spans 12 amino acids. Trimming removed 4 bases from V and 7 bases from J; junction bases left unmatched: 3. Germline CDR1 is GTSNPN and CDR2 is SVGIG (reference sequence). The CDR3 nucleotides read TGTGCCTGGACAGGGGGCGGGAACACCATATATTTT. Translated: CAWTGGGNTIYF.

The CDR3 DNA sequence: TGTGCCAACCTCCGGGACAGGGGGGATTATCCCGCCGGGGAGCTGTTTTTT. Translating it yields CANLRDRGDYPAGELFF. V is TRBV3-1 (or the pseudogene TRBV3-2) and J is TRBJ2-2; 11 bases align to TRBD1. Germline-derived CDR1 and CDR2 are LGHDT and YNNKEL (reference sequence). J gave up 6 bases and V 10 bases, and 16 bases lay outside the gene matches. The CDR3 loop spans 17 amino acids.

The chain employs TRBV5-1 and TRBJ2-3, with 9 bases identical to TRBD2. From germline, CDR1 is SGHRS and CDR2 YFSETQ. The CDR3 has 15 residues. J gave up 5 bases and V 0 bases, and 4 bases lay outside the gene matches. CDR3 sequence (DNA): TGCGCCAGCAGCTTGGGCGGGAGGGCCCAAGATACGCAGTATTTT. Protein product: CASSLGGRAQDTQYF.

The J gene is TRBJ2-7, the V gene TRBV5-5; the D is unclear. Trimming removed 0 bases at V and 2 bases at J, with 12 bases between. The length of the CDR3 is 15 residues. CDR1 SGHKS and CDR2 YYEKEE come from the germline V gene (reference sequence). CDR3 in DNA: TGTGCCAGCAGCTTGGGGGCAGCATCACCCTACGAGCAGTACTTC. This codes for CASSLGAASPYEQYF.

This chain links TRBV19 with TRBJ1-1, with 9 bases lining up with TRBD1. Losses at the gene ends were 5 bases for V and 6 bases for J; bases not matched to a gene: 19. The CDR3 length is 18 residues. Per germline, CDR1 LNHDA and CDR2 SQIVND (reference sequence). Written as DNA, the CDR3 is TGTGCCAGTAGTGCCTACCCTTCGGACAGGGGTTTTCTCGCTGAAGCTTTCTTT. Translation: CASSAYPSDRGFLAEAFF.

Here the CDR3 reads CASSVTDKPNYGYTF. The DNA for the CDR3 is TGTGCCAGCAGCGTGACGGACAAACCTAACTATGGCTACACCTTC. V and J are TRBV27 and TRBJ1-2, with D perhaps matching TRBD1 (5 bases). The CDR3 loop spans 15 amino acids. Germline CDR1 is MNHEY and CDR2 is SMNVEV (reference sequence). V lost 6 bases and J 0 bases, leaving 14 bases between the germline ends.

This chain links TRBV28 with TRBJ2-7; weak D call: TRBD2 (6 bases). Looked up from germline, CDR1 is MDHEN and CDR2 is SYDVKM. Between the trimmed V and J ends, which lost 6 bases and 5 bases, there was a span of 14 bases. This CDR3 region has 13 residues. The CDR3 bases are TGTGCCAGCAGCCCCCCCGGGAGTCACGAGCAGTACTTC. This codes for CASSPPGSHEQYF.

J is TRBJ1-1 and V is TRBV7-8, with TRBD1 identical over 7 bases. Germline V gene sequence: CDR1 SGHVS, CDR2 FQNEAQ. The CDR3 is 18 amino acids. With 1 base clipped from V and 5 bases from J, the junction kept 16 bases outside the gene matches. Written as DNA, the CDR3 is TGTGCCAGCAGCTTAGGGGGCCTGACAGGGTCCTGGGGAACTGAAGCTTTCTTT. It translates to CASSLGGLTGSWGTEAFF.

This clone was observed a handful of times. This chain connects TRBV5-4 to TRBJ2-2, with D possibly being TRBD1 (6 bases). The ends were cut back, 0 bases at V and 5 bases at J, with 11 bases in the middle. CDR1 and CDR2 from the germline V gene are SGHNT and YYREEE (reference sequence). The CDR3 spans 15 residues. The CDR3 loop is CASSLANQGTGELFF. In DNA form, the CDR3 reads TGTGCCAGCAGCTTGGCCAATCAGGGGACCGGGGAGCTGTTTTTT.

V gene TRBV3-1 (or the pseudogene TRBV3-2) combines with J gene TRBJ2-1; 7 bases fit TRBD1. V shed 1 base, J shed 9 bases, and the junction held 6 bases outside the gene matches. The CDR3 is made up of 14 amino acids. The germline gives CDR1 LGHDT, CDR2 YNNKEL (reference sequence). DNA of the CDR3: TGTGCCAGCAGCCAAGGTTGGGACAGTAGTGAGCAGTTCTTC. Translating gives CASSQGWDSSEQFF.